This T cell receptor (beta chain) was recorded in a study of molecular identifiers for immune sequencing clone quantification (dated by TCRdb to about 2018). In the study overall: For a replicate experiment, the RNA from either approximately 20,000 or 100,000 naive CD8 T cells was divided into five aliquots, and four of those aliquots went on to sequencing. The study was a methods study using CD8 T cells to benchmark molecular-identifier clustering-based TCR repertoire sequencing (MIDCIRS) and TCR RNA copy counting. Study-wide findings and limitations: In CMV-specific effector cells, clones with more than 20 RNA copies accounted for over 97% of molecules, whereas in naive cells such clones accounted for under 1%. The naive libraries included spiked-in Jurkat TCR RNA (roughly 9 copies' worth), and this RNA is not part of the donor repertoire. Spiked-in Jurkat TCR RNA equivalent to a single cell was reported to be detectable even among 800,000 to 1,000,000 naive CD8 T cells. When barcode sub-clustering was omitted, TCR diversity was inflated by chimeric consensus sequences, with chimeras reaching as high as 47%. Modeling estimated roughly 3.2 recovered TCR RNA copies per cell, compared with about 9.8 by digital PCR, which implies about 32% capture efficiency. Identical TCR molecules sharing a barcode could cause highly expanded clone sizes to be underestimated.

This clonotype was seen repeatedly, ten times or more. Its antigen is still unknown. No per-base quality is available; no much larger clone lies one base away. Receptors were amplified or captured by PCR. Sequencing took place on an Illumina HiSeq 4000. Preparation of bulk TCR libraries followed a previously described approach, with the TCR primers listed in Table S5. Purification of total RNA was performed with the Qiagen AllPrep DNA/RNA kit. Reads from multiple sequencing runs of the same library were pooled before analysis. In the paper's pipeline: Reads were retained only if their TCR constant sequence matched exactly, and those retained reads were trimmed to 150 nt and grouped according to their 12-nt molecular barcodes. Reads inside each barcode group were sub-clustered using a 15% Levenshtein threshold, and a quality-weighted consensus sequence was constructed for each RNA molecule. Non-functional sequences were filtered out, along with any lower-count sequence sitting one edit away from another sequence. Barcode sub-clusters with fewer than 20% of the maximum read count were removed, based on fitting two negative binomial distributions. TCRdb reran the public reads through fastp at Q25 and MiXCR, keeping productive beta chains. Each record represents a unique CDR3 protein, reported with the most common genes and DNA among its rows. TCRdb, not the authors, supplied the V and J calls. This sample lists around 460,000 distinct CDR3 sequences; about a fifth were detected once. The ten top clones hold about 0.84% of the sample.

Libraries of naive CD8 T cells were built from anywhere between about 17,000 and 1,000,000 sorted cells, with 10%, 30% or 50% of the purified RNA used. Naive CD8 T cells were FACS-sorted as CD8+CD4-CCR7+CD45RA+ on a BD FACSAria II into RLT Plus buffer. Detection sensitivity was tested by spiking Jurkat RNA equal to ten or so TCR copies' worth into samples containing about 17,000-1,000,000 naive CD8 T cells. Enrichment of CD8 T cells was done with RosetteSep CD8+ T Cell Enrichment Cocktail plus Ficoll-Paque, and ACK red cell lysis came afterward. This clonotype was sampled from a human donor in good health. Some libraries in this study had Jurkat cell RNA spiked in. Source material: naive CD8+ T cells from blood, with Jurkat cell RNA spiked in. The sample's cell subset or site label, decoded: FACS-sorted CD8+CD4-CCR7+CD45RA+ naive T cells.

The CDR3 is CSARDPLAESYEQYF. The DNA sequence follows: TGCAGTGCTAGAGATCCCCTAGCGGAATCCTACGAGCAGTACTTC. This sequence uses TRBV20-1 and TRBJ2-7; TRBD2 agrees with 7 junctional bases. V has 0 bases trimmed and J has 1 base trimmed; junction bases matching no gene number 6. From its cysteine to its phenylalanine, the CDR3 spans 15 amino acids. Here the CDR3 DNA is all that survives: 45 bases in frame from base 1. According to the germline V gene (reference sequence), CDR1 reads DFQATT and CDR2 reads SNEGSKA.